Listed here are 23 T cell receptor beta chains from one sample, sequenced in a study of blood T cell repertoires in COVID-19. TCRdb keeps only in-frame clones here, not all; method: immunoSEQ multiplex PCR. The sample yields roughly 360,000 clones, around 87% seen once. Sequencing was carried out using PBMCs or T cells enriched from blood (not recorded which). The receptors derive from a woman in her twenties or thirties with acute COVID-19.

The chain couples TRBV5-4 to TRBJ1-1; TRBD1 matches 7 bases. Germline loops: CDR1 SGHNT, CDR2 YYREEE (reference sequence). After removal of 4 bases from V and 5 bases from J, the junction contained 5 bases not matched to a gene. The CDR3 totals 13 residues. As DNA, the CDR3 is TGTGCCAGCAGCCGGTACAGGGGAACTGAAGCTTTCTTT. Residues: CASSRYRGTEAFF.

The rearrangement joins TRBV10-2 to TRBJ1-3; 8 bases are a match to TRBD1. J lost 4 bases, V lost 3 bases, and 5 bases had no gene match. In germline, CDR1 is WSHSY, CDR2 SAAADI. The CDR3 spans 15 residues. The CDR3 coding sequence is TGCGCCAGCAGTGACCCCGGACAGGGAGGAAACACCATATATTTT. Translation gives CASSDPGQGGNTIYF.

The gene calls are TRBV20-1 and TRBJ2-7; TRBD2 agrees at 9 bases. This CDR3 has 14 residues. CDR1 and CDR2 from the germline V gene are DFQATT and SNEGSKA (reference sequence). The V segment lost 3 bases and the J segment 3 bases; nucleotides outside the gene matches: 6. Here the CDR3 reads CSASPTSGVYEQYF. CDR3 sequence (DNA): TGCAGTGCTAGTCCGACTAGCGGCGTCTACGAGCAGTACTTC.

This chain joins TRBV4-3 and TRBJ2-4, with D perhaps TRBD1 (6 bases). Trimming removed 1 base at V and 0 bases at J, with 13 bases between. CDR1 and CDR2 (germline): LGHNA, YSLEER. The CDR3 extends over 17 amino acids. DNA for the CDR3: TGCGCCAGCAGCCAAGTCAGGACAGTGGGAGCCAAAAACATTCAGTACTTC. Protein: CASSQVRTVGAKNIQYF.

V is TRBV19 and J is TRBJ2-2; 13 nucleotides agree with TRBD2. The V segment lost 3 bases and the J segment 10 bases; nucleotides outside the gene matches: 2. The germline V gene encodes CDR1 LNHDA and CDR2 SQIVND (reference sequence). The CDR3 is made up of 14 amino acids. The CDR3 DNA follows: TGTGCCAGTAGTATCGGGACTAGCGGGGTGGAGCTGTTTTTT. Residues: CASSIGTSGVELFF.

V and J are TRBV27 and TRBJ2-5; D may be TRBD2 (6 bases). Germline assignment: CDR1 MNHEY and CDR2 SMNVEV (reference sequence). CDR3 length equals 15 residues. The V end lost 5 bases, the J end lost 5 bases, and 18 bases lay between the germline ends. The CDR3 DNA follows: TGTGCCAGCAGTCAAACTATAGCGGTATTTGAGACCCAGTACTTC. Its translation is CASSQTIAVFETQYF.

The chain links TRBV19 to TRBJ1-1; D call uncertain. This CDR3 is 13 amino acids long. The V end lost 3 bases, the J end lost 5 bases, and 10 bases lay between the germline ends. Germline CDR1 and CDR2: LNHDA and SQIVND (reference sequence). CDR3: CASSMISGTEAFF. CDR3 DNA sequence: TGTGCCAGTAGTATGATTTCCGGGACTGAAGCTTTCTTT.

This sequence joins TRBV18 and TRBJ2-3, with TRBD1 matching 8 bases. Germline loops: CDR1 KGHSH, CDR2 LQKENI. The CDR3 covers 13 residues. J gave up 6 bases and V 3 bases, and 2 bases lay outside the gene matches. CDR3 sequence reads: CASSPQGADTQYF. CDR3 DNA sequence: TGTGCCAGCTCACCCCAGGGGGCGGATACGCAGTATTTT.

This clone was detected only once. DNA of the CDR3: TGTGCCAGCAGTTACAGGGCGGGGAGGGAGTTCTTC. Its protein product is CASSYRAGREFF. This chain uses TRBV6-5 with TRBJ2-1; TRBD2 matches 7 bases. V lost 2 bases and J lost 14; bases outside the gene matches: 6. Germline V gene sequence: CDR1 MNHEY, CDR2 SVGAGI. CDR3 length: 12 amino acids.

The CDR3: CASSPPGGGISYEQYF. CDR3 nucleotide sequence: TGTGCCAGCAGCCCGCCAGGCGGAGGCATCTCCTACGAGCAGTACTTC. The chain carries TRBV7-8 and TRBJ2-7, with D perhaps matching TRBD2 (5 bases). This CDR3 region has 16 residues. Germline CDR1 SGHVS, CDR2 FQNEAQ. Trimming left V 5 bases short and J 0 bases short, with 17 bases between.

The CDR3 DNA reads as TGTGCCAGCAGTTACTCTGGCAGGGGCGGTTACTACGAGCAGTACTTC. It codes for CASSYSGRGGYYEQYF. The V gene is TRBV6-5, the J gene TRBJ2-7, with D possibly TRBD1 on 6 matching bases. The CDR3 consists of 16 residues. The germline CDR1 and CDR2 sequences are MNHEY and SVGAGI. Trimming removed 0 bases from V and 3 bases from J, with 15 bases in between.

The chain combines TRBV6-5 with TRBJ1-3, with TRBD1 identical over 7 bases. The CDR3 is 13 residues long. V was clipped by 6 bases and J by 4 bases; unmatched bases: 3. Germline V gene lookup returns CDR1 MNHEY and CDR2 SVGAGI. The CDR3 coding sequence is TGTGCCAGCAGCCGACAGGGAGGAAACACCATATATTTT. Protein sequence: CASSRQGGNTIYF.

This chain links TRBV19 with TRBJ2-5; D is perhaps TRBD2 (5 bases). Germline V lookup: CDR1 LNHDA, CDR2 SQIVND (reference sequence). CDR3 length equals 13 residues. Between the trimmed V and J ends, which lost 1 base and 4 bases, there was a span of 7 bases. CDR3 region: CASSIGGAETQYF. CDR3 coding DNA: TGTGCCAGTAGTATAGGGGGAGCAGAGACCCAGTACTTC.

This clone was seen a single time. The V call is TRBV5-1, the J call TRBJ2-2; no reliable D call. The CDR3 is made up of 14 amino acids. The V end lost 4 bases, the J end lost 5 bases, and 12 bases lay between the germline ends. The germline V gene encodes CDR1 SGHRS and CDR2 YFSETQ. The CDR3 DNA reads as TGCGCCAGCAGCCCACAAGTTAAGACCGGGGAGCTGTTTTTT. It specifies CASSPQVKTGELFF.

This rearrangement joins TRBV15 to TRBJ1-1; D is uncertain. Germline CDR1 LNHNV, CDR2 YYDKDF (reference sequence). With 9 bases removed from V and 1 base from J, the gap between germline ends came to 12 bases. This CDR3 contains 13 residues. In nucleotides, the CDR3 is TGTGCCACTACAGAACCTACGAACACTGAAGCTTTCTTT. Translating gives CATTEPTNTEAFF.

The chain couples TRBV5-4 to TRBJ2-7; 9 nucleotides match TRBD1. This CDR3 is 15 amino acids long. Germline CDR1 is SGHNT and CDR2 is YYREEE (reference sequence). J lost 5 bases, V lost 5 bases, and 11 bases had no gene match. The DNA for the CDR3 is TGTGCCAGCAGTCCGGGACAGGGCAAAGTCCACGAGCAGTACTTC. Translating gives CASSPGQGKVHEQYF.

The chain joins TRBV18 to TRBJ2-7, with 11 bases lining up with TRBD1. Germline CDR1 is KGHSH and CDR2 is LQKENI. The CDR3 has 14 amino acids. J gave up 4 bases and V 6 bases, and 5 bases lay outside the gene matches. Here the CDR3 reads CASSGTGGAYEQYF. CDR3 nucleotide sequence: TGTGCCAGCTCCGGGACAGGGGGGGCGTACGAGCAGTACTTC.

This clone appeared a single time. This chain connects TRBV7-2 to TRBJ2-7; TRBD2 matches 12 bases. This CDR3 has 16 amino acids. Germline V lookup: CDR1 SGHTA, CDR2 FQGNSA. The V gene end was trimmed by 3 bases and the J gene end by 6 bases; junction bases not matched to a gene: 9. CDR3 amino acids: CASSLARTSGALEQYF. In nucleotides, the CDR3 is TGTGCCAGCAGCTTGGCCAGGACTAGCGGGGCCCTCGAGCAGTACTTC.

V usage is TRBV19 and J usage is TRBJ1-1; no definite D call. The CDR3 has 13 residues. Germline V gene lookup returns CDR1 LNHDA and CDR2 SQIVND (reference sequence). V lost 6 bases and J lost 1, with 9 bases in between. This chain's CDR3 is CASRMGRNTEAFF. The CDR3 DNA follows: TGTGCCAGTAGAATGGGGAGGAACACTGAAGCTTTCTTT. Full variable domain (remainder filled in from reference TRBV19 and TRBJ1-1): DGGITQSPKYLFRKEGQNVTLSCEQNLNHDAMYWYRQDPGQGLRLIYYSQIVNDFQKGDIAEGYSVSREKKESFPLTVTSAQKNPTAFYLCASRMGRNTEAFFGQGTRLTVV.

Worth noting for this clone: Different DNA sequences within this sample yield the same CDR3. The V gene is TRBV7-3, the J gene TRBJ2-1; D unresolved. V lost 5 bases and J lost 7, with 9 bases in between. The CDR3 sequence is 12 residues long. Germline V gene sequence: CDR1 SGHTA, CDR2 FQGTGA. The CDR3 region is CASSLGSNEQFF. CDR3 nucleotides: TGTGCCAGCAGCCTAGGTAGTAATGAGCAGTTCTTC. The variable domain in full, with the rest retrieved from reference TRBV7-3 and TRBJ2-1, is GAGVSQTPSNKVTEKGKYVELRCDPISGHTALYWYRQSLGQGPEFLIYFQGTGAADDSGLPNDRFFAVRPEGSVSTLKIQRTERGDSAVYLCASSLGSNEQFFGPGTRLTVL.

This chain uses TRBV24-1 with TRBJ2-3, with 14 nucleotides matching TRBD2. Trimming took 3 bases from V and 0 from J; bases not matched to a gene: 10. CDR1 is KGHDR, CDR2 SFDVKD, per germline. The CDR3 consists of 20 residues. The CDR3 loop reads CATSDTGTSGGRPSTDTQYF. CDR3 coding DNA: TGTGCCACCAGTGATACCGGGACTAGCGGGGGCCGACCTAGCACAGATACGCAGTATTTT.

The CDR3 bases are TGTGCCAGCAGCATTGGACAGGGCTTTAATGAAAAACTGTTTTTT. Translation gives CASSIGQGFNEKLFF. The chain is built from TRBV7-2 and TRBJ1-4, with 8 positions matching TRBD1. The V segment lost 5 bases and the J segment 4 bases; nucleotides outside the gene matches: 6. CDR3 length: 15 residues. Germline CDR1 is SGHTA and CDR2 is FQGNSA.

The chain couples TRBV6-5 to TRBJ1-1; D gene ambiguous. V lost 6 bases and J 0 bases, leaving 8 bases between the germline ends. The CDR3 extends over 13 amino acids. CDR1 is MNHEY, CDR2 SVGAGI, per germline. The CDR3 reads CASRSEMNTEAFF. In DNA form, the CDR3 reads TGTGCCAGCAGATCGGAGATGAACACTGAAGCTTTCTTT.